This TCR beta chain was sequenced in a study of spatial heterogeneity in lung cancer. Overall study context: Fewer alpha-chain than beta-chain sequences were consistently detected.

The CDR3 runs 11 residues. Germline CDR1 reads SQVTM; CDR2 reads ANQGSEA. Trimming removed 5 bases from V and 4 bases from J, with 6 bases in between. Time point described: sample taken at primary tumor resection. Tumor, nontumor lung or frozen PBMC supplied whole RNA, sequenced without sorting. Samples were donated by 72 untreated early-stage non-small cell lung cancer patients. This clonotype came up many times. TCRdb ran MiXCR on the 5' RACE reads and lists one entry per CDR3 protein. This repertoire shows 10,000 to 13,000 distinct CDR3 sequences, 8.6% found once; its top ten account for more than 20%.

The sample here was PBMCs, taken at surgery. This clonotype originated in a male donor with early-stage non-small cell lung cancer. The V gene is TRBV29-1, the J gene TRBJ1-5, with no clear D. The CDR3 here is CSVYRNQPQHF. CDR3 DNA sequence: TGCAGCGTTTACAGAAATCAGCCCCAGCATTTT. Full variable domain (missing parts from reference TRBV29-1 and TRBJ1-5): SAVISQKPSRDICQRGTSLTIQCQVDSQVTMMFWYRQQPGQSLTLIATANQGSEATYESGFVIDKFPISRPNLTFSTLTVSNMSPEDSSIYLCSVYRNQPQHFGDGTRLSIL.